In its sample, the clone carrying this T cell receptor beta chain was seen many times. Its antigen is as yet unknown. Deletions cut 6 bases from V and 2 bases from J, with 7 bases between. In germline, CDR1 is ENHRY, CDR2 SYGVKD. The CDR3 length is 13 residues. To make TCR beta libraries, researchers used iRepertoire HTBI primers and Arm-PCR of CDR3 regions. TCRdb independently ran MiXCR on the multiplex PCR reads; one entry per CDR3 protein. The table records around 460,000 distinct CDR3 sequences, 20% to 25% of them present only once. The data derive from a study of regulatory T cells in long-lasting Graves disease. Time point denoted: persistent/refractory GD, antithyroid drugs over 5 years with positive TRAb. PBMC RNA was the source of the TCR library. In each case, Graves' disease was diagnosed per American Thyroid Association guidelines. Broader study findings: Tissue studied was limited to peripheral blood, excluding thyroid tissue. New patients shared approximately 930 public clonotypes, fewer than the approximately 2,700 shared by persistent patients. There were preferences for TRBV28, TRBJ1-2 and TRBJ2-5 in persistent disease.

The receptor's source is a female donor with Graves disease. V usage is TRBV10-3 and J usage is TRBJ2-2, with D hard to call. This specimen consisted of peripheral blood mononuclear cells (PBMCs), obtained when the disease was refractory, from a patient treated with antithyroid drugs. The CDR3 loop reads CAIRIGNTGELFF. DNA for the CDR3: TGTGCCATCAGAATAGGAAACACCGGGGAGCTGTTTTTT.